The rows below give T cell receptor beta chains drawn from one sample of a study of Graves' ophthalmopathy and Graves' hyperthyroidism. TCRdb independently ran MiXCR on the multiplex PCR reads; one entry per CDR3 protein. The table records about 370,000 distinct CDR3 sequences, about a sixth of them present only once. Material: peripheral blood. The receptors were gathered from a woman younger than 30 with Graves' ophthalmopathy. CDR3s include the opening cysteine and the closing phenylalanine or tryptophan. The D gene is left open where the match is weak. Clone size is not always given. Where it is, it says once, few, many or a class for expanded clones.

D	V	size	J	CDR3	DNA
NA	TRBV2	many	TRBJ1-2	CASSEGAVNYGYTF	TGTGCCAGCAGTGAAGGAGCAGTTAACTATGGCTACACCTTC
NA	TRBV7-3	many	TRBJ1-3	CASSLTPTELRSTGFGNTIYF	TGTGCCAGCAGCTTAACCCCTACTGAATTAAGATCGACCGGTTTTGGAAACACCATATATTTT
NA	TRBV11-2	once	TRBJ2-2	CASSPLWSGHRTGELFF	TGTGCCAGCAGTCCCCTCTGGAGCGGGCACCGCACCGGGGAGCTGTTTTTT
NA	TRBV6-2/TRBV6-3	NA	TRBJ1-1	CASSYSFQGRLVGRTEAFF	TGTGCCAGCAGTTACTCGTTCCAGGGAAGGCTCGTGGGAAGGACTGAAGCTTTCTTT
NA	TRBV7-8	many	TRBJ2-4	CASSLGLKNIQYF	TGTGCCAGCAGCTTAGGTCTAAAAAACATTCAGTACTTC
NA	TRBV6-2/TRBV6-3	many	TRBJ1-5	CASSYPRLGSNQPQHF	TGTGCCAGCAGTTACCCGCGTCTGGGAAGCAATCAGCCCCAGCATTTT
TRBD1	TRBV6-2/TRBV6-3	NA	TRBJ2-7	CASSYSGRQGVTARFYEQYF	TGTGCCAGCAGTTACTCGGGGCGGCAGGGGGTCACCGCCCGATTCTACGAGCAGTACTTC
NA	TRBV6-1	NA	TRBJ1-5	CASSPPGANNQPQHF	TGTGCCAGCAGCCCCCCCGGGGCTAACAATCAGCCCCAGCATTTT
NA	TRBV29-1	many	TRBJ2-6	CSVEAPGPSGANVLTF	TGCAGCGTTGAAGCTCCAGGACCCTCTGGGGCCAACGTCCTGACTTTC
TRBD1	TRBV7-2	many	TRBJ2-7	CASSRGQGLSYEQYF	TGTGCCAGCAGCCGGGGACAGGGCCTTTCCTACGAGCAGTACTTC
TRBD1	TRBV29-1	many	TRBJ1-2	CSFAQGALFYGYTF	TGCAGCTTTGCCCAGGGGGCTCTCTTCTATGGCTACACCTTC
NA	TRBV15	many	TRBJ1-5	CATSRDPSDGQPQHF	TGTGCCACCAGCAGAGACCCGTCCGACGGACAGCCCCAGCATTTT
TRBD1	TRBV28	many	TRBJ2-2	CASSLNGVVGTVTPGELFF	TGTGCCAGCAGTTTAAATGGAGTCGTAGGGACAGTAACTCCCGGGGAGCTGTTTTTT
NA	TRBV6-5	few	TRBJ2-7	CASSYGGNEQYF	TGTGCCAGCAGTTACGGGGGTAACGAGCAGTACTTC
NA	TRBV6-2/TRBV6-3	NA	TRBJ2-5	CASSPPGVEETQYF	TGTGCCAGCAGTCCCCCAGGCGTCGAAGAGACCCAGTACTTC
NA	TRBV6-5	many	TRBJ2-7	CASQGLSYEQYF	TGTGCCAGCCAAGGGCTTTCCTACGAGCAGTACTTC
TRBD1	TRBV11-2	many	TRBJ2-4	CASSLDRRQGASKNIQYF	TGTGCCAGCAGCTTAGATCGGCGACAGGGGGCATCTAAAAACATTCAGTACTTC
NA	TRBV27	many	TRBJ1-5	CASSRPGPHQPQHF	TGTGCCAGCAGTCGACCCGGGCCCCATCAGCCCCAGCATTTT
NA	TRBV6-2/TRBV6-3	NA	TRBJ2-7	CASSLEWQSEEQYF	TGTGCCAGCAGCCTGGAGTGGCAGTCTGAGGAGCAGTACTTC
NA	TRBV6-1	NA	TRBJ2-2	CASVGRWTGELFF	TGTGCCAGTGTGGGGAGATGGACCGGGGAGCTGTTCTTT
NA	TRBV7-2	NA	TRBJ2-3	CASSLIVVDTQYF	TGTGCCAGCAGCTTAATCGTGGTAGATACGCAGTATTTT
NA	TRBV15	many	TRBJ2-5	CATSRAGFGETQYF	TGTGCCACCAGCAGAGCAGGGTTTGGGGAGACCCAGTACTTC
NA	TRBV27	many	TRBJ1-3	CASSPPDSSSGNTIYF	TGTGCCAGCAGTCCCCCGGACTCAAGCTCTGGAAACACCATATATTTT
NA	TRBV12-3/TRBV12-4	NA	TRBJ2-5	CASNPSGVQETQYF	TGTGCCAGCAACCCTTCAGGGGTACAAGAGACCCAGTACTTC
TRBD1	TRBV12-3/TRBV12-4	NA	TRBJ1-6	CASSLAGQGRGSYNSPLHF	TGTGCCAGCAGTTTAGCCGGACAGGGCAGGGGTTCCTATAATTCACCCCTCCACTTT
TRBD1	TRBV7-8	many	TRBJ1-5	CASSNRDRRQTGNQPQHF	TGTGCCAGCAGCAACCGGGACAGAAGGCAAACGGGCAATCAGCCCCAGCATTTT
NA	TRBV20-1	many	TRBJ2-5	CSASWSGQIGTQYF	TGCAGTGCTAGCTGGTCAGGACAGATCGGGACCCAGTACTTC
NA	TRBV11-3	many	TRBJ2-5	CASSLTEQETQYF	TGTGCCAGCAGCTTAACTGAACAAGAGACCCAGTACTTC
NA	TRBV29-1	NA	TRBJ1-2	CSVEGRDYGYTF	TGCAGCGTTGAAGGGAGGGACTATGGCTACACCTTC
NA	TRBV28	NA	TRBJ1-1	CASSFPRNLNTEAFF	TGTGCCAGCAGTTTCCCACGCAATTTGAACACTGAAGCTTTCTTT
NA	TRBV2	many	TRBJ1-3	CASSPRGSRIGNTIYF	TGTGCCAGCAGTCCCCGGGGCTCCCGGATTGGAAACACCATATATTTT
NA	TRBV7-2	NA	TRBJ2-5	CASSSLEETQYF	TGTGCCAGCAGCTCCTTAGAAGAGACCCAGTACTTC
NA	TRBV18	many	TRBJ1-5	CASSLGTKYSNQPQHF	TGTGCCAGCTCCCTCGGGACAAAATATAGCAATCAGCCCCAGCATTTT